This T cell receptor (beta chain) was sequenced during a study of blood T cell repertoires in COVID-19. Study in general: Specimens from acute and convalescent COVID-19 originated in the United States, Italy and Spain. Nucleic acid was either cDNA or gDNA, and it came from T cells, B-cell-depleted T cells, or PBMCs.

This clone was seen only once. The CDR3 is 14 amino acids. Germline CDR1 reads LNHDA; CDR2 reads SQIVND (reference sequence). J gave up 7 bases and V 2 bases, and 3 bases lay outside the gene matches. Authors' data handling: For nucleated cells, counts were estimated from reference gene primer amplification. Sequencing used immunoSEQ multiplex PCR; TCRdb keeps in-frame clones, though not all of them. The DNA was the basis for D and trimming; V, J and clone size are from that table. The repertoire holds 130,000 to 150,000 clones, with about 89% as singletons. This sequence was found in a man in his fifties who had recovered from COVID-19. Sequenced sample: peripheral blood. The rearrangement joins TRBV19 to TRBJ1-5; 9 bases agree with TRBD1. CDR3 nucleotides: TGTGCCAGTAGTATAACAGGGGGCGACCAGCCCCAGCATTTT. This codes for CASSITGGDQPQHF.